This T cell receptor beta chain was captured by sequencing in a study of T cell changes during pregnancy in multiple sclerosis. V was clipped by 2 bases and J by 1 base; unmatched bases: 9. This CDR3 spans 16 amino acids. Germline CDR1 and CDR2: SQVTM and ANQGSEA. The data were produced by immunoSEQ multiplex PCR, yet TCRdb's version contains in-frame clones alone and is incomplete. The table includes around 62,000 clones, roughly 88% detected once. This chain uses TRBV29-1 with TRBJ2-7; 9 bases are a match to TRBD2. The TCR was taken from a female donor in good health, enrolled as a control in a pregnancy study. The sample was peripheral blood, taken in the second trimester of pregnancy. In DNA form, the CDR3 reads TGCAGCGTTGAATTGATGGCTAGCGGGGCTTCCTACGAGCAGTACTTC. Translated, it gives CSVELMASGASYEQYF.